The entry that follows covers one T cell receptor (beta chain) sequence. Sequencing used immunoSEQ multiplex PCR; TCRdb keeps in-frame clones, though not all of them. The sample has roughly 200,000 clones; 88% are singletons. This entry is derived from a study of blood T cell repertoires in COVID-19. The source material was peripheral blood. The sequence was obtained from a man in his forties with active or convalescent COVID-19.

CDR3 sequence reads: CASSLSGRRGAIYSPLHF. As DNA, the CDR3 is TGTGCCAGCAGCCTAAGCGGGAGGAGGGGCGCAATTTATTCACCCCTCCACTTT. The J gene is TRBJ1-6, the V gene TRBV7-8; a possible D gene is TRBD1 (5 bases). The CDR3 extends over 18 amino acids. Germline CDR1 reads SGHVS; CDR2 reads FQNEAQ. Trimming took 5 bases from V and 8 from J, leaving 25 bases between them.